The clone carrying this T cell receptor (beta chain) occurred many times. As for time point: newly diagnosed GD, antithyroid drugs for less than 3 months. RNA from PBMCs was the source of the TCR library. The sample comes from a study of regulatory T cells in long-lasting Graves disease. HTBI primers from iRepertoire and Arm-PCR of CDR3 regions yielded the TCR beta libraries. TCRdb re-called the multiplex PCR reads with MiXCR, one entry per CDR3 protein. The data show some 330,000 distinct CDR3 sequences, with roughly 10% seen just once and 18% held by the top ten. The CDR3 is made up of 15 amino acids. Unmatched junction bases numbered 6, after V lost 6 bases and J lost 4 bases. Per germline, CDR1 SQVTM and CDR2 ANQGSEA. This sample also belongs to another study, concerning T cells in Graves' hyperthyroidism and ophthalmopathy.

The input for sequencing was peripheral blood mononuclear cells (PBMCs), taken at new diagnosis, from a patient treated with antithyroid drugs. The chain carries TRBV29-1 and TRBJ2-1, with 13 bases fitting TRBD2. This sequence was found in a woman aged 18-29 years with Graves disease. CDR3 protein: CSVELAGGKYNEQFF. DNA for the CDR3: TGCAGCGTGGAACTAGCGGGGGGGAAATACAATGAGCAGTTCTTC.